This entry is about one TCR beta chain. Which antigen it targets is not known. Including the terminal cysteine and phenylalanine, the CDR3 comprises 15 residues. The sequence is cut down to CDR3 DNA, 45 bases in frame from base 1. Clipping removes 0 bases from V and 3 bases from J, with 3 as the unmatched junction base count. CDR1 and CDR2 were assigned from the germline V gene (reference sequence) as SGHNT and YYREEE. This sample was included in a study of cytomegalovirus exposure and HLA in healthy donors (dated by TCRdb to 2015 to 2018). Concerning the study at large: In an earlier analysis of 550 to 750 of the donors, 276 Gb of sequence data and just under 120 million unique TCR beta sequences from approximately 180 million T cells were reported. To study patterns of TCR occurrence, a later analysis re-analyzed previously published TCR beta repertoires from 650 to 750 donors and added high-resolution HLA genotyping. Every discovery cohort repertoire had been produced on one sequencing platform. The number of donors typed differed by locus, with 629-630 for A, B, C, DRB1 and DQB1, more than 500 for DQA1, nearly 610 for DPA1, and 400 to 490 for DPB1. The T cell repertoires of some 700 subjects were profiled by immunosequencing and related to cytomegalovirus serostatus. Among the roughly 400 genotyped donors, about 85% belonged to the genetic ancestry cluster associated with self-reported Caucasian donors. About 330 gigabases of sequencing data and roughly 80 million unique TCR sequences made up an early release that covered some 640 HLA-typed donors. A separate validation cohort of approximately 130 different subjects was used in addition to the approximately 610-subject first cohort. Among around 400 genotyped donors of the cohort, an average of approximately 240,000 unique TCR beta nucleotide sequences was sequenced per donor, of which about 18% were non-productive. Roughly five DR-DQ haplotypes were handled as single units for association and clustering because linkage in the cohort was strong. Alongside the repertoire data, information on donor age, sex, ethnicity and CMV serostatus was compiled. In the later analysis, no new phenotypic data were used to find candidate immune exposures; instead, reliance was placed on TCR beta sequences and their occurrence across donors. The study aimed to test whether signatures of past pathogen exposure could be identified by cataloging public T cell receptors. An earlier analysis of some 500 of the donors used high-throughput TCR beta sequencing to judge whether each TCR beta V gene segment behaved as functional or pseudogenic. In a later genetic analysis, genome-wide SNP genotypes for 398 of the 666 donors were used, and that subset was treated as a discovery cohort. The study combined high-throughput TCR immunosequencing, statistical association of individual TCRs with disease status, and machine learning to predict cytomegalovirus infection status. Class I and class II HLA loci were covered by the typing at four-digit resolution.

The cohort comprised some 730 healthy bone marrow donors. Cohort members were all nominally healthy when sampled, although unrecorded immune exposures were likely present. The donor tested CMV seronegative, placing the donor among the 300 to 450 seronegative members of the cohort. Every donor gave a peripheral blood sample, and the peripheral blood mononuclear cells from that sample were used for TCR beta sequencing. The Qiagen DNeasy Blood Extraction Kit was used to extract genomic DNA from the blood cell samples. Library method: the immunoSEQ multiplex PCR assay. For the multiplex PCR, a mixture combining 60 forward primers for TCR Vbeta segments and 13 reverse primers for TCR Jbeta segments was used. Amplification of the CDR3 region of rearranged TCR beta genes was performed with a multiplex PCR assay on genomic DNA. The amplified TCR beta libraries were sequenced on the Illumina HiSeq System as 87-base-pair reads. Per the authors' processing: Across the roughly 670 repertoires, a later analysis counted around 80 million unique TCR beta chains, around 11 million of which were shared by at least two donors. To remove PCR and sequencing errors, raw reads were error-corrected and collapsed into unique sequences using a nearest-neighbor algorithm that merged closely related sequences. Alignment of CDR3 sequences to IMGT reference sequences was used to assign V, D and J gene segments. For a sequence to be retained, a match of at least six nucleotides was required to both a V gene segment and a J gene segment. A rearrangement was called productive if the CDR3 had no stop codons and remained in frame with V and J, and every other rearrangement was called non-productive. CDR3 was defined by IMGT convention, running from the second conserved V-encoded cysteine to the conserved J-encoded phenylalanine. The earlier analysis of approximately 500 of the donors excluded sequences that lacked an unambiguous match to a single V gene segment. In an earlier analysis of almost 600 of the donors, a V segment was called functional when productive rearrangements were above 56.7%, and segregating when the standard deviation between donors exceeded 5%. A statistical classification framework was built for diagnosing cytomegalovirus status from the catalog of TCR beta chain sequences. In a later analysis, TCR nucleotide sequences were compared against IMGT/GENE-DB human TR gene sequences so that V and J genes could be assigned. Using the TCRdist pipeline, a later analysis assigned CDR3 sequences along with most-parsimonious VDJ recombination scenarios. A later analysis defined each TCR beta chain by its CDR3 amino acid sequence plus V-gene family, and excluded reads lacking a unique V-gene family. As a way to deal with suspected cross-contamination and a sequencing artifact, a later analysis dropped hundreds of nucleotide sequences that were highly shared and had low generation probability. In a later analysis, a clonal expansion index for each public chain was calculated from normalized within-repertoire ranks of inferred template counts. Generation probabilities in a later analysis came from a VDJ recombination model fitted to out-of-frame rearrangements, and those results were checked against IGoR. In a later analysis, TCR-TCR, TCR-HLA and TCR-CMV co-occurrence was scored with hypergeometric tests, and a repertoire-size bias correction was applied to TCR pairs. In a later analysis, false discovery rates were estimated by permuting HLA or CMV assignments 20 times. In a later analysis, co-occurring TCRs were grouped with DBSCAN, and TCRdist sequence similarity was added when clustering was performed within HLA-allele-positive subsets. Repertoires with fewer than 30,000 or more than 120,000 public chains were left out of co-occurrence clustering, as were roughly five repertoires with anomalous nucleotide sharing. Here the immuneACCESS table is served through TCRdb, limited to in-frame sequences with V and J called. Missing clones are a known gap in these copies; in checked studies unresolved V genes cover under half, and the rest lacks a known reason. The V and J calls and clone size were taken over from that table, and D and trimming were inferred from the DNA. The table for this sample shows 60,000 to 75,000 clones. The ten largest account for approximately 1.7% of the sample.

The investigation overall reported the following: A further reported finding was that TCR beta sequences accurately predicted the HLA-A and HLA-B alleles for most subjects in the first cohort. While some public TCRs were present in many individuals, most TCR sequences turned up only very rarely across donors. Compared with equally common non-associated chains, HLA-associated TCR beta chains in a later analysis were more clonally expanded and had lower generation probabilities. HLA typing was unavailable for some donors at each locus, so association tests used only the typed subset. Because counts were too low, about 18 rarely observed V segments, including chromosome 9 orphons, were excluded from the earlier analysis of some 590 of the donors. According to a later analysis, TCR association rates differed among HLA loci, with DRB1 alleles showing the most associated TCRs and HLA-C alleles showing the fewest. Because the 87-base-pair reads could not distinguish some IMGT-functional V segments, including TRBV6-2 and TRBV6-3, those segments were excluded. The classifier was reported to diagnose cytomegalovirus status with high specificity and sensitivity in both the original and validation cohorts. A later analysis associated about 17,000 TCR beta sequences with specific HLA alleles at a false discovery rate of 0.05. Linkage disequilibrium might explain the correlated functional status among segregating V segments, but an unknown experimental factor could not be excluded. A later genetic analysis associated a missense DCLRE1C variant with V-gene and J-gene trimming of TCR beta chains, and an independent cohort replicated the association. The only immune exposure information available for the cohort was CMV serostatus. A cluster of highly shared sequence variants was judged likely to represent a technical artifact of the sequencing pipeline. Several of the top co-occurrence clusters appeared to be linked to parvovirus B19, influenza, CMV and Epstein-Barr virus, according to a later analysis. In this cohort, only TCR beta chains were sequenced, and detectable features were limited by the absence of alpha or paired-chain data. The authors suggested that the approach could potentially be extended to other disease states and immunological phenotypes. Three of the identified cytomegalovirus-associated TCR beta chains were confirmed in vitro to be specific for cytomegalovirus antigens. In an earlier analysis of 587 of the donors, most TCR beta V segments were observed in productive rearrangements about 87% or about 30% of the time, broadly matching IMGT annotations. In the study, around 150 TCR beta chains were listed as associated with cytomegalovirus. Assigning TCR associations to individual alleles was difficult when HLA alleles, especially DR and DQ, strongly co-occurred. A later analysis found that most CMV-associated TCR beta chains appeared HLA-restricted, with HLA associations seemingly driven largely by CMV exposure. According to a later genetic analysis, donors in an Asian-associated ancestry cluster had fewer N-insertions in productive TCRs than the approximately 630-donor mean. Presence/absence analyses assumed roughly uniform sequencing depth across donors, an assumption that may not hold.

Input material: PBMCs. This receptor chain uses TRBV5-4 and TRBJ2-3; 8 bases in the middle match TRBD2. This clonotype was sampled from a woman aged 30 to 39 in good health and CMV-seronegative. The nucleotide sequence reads TGTGCCAGCAGCTTGGTTAGCGGGATGACAGATACGCAGTATTTT. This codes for CASSLVSGMTDTQYF.